The entry below gives a single TCR beta chain sequence along with its context. What it binds is not known. This sample is drawn from a study of PD-1 blockade in mismatch repair-deficient tumors. Specified time point: roughly ten-day in vitro stimulation with candidate neoantigen peptide 6. Under ten ELISpot-reactive neoantigen peptides each drove a roughly eleven-day in vitro stimulation. The repertoire was sequenced with immunoSEQ multiplex PCR; TCRdb's copy has only in-frame clones and lacks some. The repertoire holds about 14,000 clones, with about 85% as singletons. Germline CDR1 GTSNPN, CDR2 SVGIG (reference sequence). V shed 3 bases, J shed 2 bases, and the junction held 3 bases outside the gene matches. The CDR3 covers 14 residues.

Sequences were derived from cells cultured in vitro, sampled from a patient treated with pembrolizumab. The sequence came from an adult with mismatch repair-deficient cancer. This chain links TRBV30 with TRBJ1-4, with 7 bases identical to TRBD1. The chain's CDR3 is CAWRLQGTNEKLFF. As DNA, the CDR3 is TGTGCCTGGAGGTTACAGGGGACTAATGAAAAACTGTTTTTT. Complete variable domain (other parts from reference TRBV30 and TRBJ1-4): SQTIHQWPATLVQPVGSPLSLECTVEGTSNPNLYWYRQAAGRGLQLLFYSVGIGQISSEVPQNLSASRPQDRQFILSSKKLLLSDSGFYLCAWRLQGTNEKLFFGSGTQLSVL.